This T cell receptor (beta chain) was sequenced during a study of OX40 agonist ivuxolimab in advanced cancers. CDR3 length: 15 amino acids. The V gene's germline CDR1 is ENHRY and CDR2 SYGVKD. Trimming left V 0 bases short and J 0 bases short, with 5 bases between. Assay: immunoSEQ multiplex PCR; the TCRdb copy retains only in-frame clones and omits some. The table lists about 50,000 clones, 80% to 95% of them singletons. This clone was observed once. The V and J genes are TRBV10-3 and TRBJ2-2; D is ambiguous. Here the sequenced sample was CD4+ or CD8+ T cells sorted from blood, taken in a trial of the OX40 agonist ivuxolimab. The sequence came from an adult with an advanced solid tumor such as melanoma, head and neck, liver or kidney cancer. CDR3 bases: TGTGCCATCAGTGAGTCTGCGGCGAACACCGGGGAGCTGTTTTTT. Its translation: CAISESAANTGELFF.